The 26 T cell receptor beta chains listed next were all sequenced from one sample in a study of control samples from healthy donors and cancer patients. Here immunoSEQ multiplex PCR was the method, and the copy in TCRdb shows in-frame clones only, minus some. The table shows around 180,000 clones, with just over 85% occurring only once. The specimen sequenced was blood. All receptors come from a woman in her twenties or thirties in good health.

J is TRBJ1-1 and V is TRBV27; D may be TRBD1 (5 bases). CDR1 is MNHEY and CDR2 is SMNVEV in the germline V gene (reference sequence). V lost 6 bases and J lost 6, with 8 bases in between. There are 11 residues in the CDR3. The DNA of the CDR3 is TGTGCCAGCAGCATAGGGGCTGAAGCTTTCTTT. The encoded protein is CASSIGAEAFF.

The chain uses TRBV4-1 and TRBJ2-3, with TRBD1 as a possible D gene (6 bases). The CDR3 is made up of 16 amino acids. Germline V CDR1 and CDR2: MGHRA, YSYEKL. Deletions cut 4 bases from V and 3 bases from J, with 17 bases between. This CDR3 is CASSPGRGIGTDTQYF. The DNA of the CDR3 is TGCGCCAGCAGCCCGGGCAGGGGAATCGGGACAGATACGCAGTATTTT.

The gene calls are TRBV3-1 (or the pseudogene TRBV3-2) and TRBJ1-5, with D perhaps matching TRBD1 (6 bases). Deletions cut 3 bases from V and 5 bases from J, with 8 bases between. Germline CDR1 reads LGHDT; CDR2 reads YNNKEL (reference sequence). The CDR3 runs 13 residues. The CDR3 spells CASSHSGDQPQHF. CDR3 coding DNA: TGTGCCAGCAGCCATTCAGGGGATCAGCCCCAGCATTTT.

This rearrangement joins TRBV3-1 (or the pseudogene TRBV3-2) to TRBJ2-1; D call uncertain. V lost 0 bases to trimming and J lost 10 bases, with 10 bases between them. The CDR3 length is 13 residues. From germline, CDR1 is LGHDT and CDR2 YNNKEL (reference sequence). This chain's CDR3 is CASSQDPVGEQFF. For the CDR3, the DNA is TGTGCCAGCAGCCAAGATCCGGTGGGGGAGCAGTTCTTC.

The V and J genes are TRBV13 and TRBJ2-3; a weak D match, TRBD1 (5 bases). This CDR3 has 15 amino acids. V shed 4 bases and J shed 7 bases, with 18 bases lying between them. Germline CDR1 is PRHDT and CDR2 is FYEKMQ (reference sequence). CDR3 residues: CASSSAGGGANTQYF. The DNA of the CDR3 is TGTGCCAGCAGCTCAGCCGGCGGTGGGGCAAATACGCAGTATTTT. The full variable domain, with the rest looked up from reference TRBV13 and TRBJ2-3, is AAGVIQSPRHLIKEKRETATLKCYPIPRHDTVYWYQQGPGQDPQFLISFYEKMQSDKGSIPDRFSAQQFSDYHSELNMSSLELGDSALYFCASSSAGGGANTQYFGPGTRLTVL.

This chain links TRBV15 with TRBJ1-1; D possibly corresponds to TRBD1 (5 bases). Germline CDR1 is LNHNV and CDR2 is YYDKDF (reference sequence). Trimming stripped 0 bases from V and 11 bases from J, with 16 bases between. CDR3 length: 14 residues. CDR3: CATSRDRGRGIAFF. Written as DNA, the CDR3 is TGTGCCACCAGCAGAGATCGAGGGCGGGGGATCGCTTTCTTT. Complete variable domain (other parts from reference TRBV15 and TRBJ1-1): DAMVIQNPRYQVTQFGKPVTLSCSQTLNHNVMYWYQQKSSQAPKLLFHYYDKDFNNEADTPDNFQSRRPNTSFCFLDIRSPGLGDTAMYLCATSRDRGRGIAFFGQGTRLTVV.

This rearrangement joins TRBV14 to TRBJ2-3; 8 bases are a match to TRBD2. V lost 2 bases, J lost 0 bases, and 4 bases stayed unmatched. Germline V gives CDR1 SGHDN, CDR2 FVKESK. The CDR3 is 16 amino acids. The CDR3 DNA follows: TGTGCCAGCAGCCAACCGCGGGGGGCCAGCACAGATACGCAGTATTTT. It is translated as CASSQPRGASTDTQYF.

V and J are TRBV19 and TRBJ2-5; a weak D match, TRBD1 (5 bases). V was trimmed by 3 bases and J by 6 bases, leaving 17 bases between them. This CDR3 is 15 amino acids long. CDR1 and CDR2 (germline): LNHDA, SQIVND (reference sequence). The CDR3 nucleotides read TGTGCCAGTAGTATTAAAGGGGCAGGCGAGCAGACCCAGTACTTC. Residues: CASSIKGAGEQTQYF. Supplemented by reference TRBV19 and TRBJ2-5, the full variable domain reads DGGITQSPKYLFRKEGQNVTLSCEQNLNHDAMYWYRQDPGQGLRLIYYSQIVNDFQKGDIAEGYSVSREKKESFPLTVTSAQKNPTAFYLCASSIKGAGEQTQYFGPGTRLLVL.

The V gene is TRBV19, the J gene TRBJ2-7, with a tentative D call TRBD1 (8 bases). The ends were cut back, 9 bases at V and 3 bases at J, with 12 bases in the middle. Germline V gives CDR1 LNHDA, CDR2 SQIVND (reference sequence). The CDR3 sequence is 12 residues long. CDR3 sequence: CARQGGFYEQYF. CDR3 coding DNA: TGTGCCAGACAGGGGGGGTTCTACGAGCAGTACTTC.

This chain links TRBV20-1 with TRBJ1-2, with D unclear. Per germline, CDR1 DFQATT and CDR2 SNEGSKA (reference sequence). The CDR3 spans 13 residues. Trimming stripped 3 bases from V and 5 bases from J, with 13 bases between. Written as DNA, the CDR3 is TGCAGTGCTAGTTTGGCAGCCATGTATGGCTACACCTTC. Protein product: CSASLAAMYGYTF.

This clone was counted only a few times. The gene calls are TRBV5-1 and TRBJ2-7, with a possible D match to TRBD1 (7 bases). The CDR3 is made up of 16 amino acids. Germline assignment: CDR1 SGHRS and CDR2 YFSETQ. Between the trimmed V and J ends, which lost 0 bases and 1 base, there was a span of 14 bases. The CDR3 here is CASSLVWRDSSYEQYF. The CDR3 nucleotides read TGCGCCAGCAGCTTGGTGTGGCGGGACAGTTCCTACGAGCAGTACTTC.

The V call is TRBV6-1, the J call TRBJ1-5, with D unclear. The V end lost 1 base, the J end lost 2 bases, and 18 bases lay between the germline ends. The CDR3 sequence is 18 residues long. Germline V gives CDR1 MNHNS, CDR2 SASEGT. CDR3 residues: CASSEGFLGSGGNQPQHF. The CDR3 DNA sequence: TGTGCCAGCAGTGAAGGTTTTTTGGGGTCGGGTGGCAATCAGCCCCAGCATTTT.

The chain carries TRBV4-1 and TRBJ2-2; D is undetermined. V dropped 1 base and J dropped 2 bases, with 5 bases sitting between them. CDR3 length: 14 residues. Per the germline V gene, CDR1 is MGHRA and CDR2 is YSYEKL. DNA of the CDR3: TGCGCCAGCAGCCAAGGCCAAAACACCGGGGAGCTGTTTTTT. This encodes CASSQGQNTGELFF.

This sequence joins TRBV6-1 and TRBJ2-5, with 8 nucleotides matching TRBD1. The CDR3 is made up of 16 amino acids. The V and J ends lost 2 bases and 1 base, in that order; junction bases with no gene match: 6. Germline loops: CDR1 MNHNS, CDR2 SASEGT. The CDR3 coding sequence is TGTGCCAGCAGTGAAAGGAGGGGGACAGGCCAAGAGACCCAGTACTTC. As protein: CASSERRGTGQETQYF.

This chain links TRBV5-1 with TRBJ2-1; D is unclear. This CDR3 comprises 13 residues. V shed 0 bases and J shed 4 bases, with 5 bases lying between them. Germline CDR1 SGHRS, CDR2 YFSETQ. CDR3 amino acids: CASSLGQYNEQFF. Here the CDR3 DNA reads TGCGCCAGCAGCTTGGGGCAGTACAATGAGCAGTTCTTC.

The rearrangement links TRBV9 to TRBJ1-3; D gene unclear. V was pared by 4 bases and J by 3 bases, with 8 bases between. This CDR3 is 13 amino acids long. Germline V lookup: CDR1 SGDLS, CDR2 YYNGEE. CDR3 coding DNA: TGTGCCAGCAGCACGACAAGTGGAAACACCATATATTTT. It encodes CASSTTSGNTIYF.

The CDR3 DNA follows: TGTGCCAGCAGCCCCCCGGCGGGGGCTGATGGCTACACCTTC. This codes for CASSPPAGADGYTF. The J gene is TRBJ1-2, the V gene TRBV9, with a weak D call TRBD1 (6 bases). Germline V gene sequence: CDR1 SGDLS, CDR2 YYNGEE. V was clipped by 4 bases and J by 6 bases, with 16 bases between them. The CDR3 is 14 amino acids.

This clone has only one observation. The CDR3 DNA follows: TGCAGCGTGGTAAGGCTAGCGGGAGCGGGTGAGCAGTTCTTC. As protein: CSVVRLAGAGEQFF. The rearrangement links TRBV29-1 to TRBJ2-1; 10 nucleotides align to TRBD2. J lost 9 bases, V lost 6 bases, and 11 bases had no gene match. This CDR3 has 14 residues. Germline-derived CDR1 and CDR2 are SQVTM and ANQGSEA.

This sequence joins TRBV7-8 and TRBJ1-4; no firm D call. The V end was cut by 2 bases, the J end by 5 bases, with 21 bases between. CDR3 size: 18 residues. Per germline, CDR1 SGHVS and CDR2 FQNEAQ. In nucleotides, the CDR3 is TGTGCCAGCAGCTTAAGGCCCACGAGGGAACAGTTCAATGAAAAACTGTTTTTT. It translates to CASSLRPTREQFNEKLFF.

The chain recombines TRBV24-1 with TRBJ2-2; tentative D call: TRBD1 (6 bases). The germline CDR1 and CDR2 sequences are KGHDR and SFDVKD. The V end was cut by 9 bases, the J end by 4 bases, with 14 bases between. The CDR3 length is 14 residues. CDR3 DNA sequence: TGTGCCACCTCTAGTACAGGGCGCACCGGGGAGCTGTTTTTT. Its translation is CATSSTGRTGELFF.

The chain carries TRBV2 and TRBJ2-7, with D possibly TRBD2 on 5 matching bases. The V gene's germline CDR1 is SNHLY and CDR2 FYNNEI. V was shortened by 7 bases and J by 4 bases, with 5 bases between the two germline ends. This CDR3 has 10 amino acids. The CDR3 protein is CASTGYEQYF. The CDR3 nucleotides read TGTGCCAGCACGGGGTACGAGCAGTACTTC.

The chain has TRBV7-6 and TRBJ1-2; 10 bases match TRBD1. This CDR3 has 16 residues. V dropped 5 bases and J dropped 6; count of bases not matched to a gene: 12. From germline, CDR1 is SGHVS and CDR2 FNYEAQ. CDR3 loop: CASSLGTGALPDGYTF. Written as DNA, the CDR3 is TGTGCCAGCAGCCTCGGGACAGGGGCCCTCCCTGATGGCTACACCTTC.

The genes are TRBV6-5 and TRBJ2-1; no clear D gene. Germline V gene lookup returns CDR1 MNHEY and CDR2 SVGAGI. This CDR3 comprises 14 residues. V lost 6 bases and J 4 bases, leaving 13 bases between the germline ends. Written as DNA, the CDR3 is TGTGCCAGCAGAGACGTTTCAATATACAATGAGCAGTTCTTC. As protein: CASRDVSIYNEQFF.

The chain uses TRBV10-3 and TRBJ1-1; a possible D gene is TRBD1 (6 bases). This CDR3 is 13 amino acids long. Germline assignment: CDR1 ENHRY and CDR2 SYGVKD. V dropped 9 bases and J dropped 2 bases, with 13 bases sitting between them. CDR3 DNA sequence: TGTGCCATAACTCCGGGGGGCAACACTGAAGCTTTCTTT. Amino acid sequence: CAITPGGNTEAFF.

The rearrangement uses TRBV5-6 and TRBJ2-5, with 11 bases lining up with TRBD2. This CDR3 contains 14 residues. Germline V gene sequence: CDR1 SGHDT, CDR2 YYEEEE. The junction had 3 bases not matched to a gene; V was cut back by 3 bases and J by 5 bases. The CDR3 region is CASSSIAGGETQYF. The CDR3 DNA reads TGTGCCAGCAGCTCAATAGCGGGGGGGGAGACCCAGTACTTC.

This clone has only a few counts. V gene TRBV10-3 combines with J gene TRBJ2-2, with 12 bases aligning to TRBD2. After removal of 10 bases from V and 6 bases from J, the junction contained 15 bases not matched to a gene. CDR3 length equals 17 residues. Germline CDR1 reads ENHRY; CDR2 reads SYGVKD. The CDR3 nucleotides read TGTGCCACCACAAGACTAGCGGGAGATGGTCGTCCCGGGGAGCTGTTTTTT. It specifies CATTRLAGDGRPGELFF.